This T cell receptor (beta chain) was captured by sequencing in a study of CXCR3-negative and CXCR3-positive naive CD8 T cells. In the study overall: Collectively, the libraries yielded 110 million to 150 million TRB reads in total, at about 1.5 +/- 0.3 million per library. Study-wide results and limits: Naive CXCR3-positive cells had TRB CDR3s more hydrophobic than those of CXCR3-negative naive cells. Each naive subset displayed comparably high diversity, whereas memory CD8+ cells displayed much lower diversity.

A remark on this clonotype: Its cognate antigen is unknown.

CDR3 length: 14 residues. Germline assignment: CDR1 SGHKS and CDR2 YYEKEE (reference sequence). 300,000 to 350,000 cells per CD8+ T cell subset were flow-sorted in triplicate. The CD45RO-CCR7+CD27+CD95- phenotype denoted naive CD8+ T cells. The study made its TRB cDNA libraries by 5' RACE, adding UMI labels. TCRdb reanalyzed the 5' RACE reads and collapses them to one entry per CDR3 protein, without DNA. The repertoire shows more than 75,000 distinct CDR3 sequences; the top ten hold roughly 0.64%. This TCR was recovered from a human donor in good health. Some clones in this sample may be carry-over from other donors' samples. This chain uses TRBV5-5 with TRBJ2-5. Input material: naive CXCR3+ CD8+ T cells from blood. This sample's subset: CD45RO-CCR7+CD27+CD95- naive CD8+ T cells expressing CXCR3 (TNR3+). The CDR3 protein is CASSLPPVQETQYF.